Included here is one T cell receptor (beta chain) sequence, with context. In the original processing: Amplification with reference gene primers provided the estimates of nucleated cell counts. Sequencing was performed with immunoSEQ multiplex PCR; in TCRdb, only in-frame clones are kept and a portion is missing. That table is the source of V, J and clone size, and D and trimming were worked out from the DNA. The table records 93,000 or so clones, over 65% of them present only once. The germline V and J ends were trimmed by 0 bases and 6 bases, with 13 bases remaining between them. The CDR3 consists of 15 residues. Looked up from germline, CDR1 is SGHNT and CDR2 is YYREEE (reference sequence). This sample stems from a study of blood T cell repertoires in COVID-19. Background on the study: COVID-19 samples from acute and convalescent phases originated in the United States, Italy and Spain.

Specimen: peripheral blood. This clonotype was obtained from a human donor in a cohort sampled during active COVID-19. This chain joins TRBV5-4 and TRBJ1-3; a weak D match, TRBD1 (6 bases). This chain's CDR3 is CASSLGGQGSNTIYF. The CDR3 bases are TGTGCCAGCAGCTTGGGGGGGCAGGGATCAAACACCATATATTTT.